This TCR beta chain was sequenced during a study of CD8+CD57+ T cells in acquired aplastic anemia. Study overall: The DNA of sorted CD4+ and CD8+ cells averaged 3.2 ug.

Points from the study as a whole: Found in both controls and patients were fewer than 35 CD8+ CDR3 sequences. No significant difference in CD8+ Simpson's diversity was found between patients and controls.

Genomic DNA served as template for TCR beta VDJ and CDR3 profiling. Each CDR3 protein gets one entry after TCRdb re-called the reads with MiXCR. This sample has 200,000 or so distinct CDR3 sequences; roughly two thirds occur once, and the top ten carry around 58%. Turning to this clonotype: Its antigen is undetermined.

Unmatched junction bases numbered 7, after V lost 8 bases and J lost 4 bases. Germline V CDR1 and CDR2: LNHDA, SQIVND (reference sequence). This CDR3 spans 14 amino acids. Those patients picked for sequencing had displayed CD8+CD57+ cell expansion on flow cytometry. Sequences were obtained from sorted CD4+, CD8+, or CD8+CD57+ T cells (not recorded which) from PBMCs. The chain links TRBV19 to TRBJ2-7, with 11 bases identical to TRBD1. The sequence was obtained from a human donor with aplastic anemia. In DNA, the CDR3 is TGTGCCAGTCAAAGGACAGGGGGCAATTACGAGCAGTACTTC. It encodes CASQRTGGNYEQYF.